This T cell receptor (beta chain) was captured in a study of identical twins. Findings and limits, study-wide: Beta clonotypes that were abundant in cord blood contained fewer insertions, a pattern absent from memory repertoires.

TCRdb used MiXCR to reprocess the 5' RACE reads, holding one entry per CDR3 protein. Counted here are about 690,000 distinct CDR3 sequences, approximately 6.1% occurring once; the ten biggest clones make up around 1.7%. Germline V gene sequence: CDR1 SEHNR, CDR2 FQNEAQ (reference sequence). The CDR3 extends over 16 amino acids. V was cut by 4 bases and J by 3 bases, with 13 bases left in between. On this clonotype itself: Antigen: not known.

The material sequenced was naive T cells sorted from blood. The receptor was isolated from a man younger than 35 in good health. This chain connects TRBV7-9 to TRBJ2-6; possible D gene TRBD2, 6 bases. CDR3 nucleotide sequence: TGTGCCAGCAGCTCCGCCGGAGGGCTTGGGGCCAACGTCCTGACTTTC. Its protein is CASSSAGGLGANVLTF. The variable domain in full, completed from reference TRBV7-9 and TRBJ2-6, reads DTGVSQNPRHKITKRGQNVTFRCDPISEHNRLYWYRQTLGQGPEFLTYFQNEAQLEKSRLLSDRFSAERPKGSFSTLEIQRTEQGDSAMYLCASSSAGGLGANVLTFGAGSRLTVL.